These 9 T cell receptor beta chains were all obtained from the same sample, sequenced in a study of blood T cell repertoires in COVID-19. The protocol was immunoSEQ multiplex PCR, while the TCRdb copy is restricted to in-frame clones and leaves out a portion. Here the sample spans 390,000 or so clones, more than 75% being singletons. Input material: peripheral blood. The source is a woman aged 25 to 39 with COVID-19, enrolled during active disease.

The chain links TRBV11-3 to TRBJ2-1; D may be TRBD2 (5 bases). The CDR3 has 13 amino acids. Trimming shortened V by 2 bases and J by 11 bases, and 13 bases separated the two germline ends. The germline V gene encodes CDR1 SGHNT and CDR2 YENEEA. CDR3 region: CASSLKSETKQFF. The CDR3, as DNA: TGTGCCAGCAGCTTAAAATCGGAGACTAAGCAGTTCTTC. Based on the CDR3 plus reference TRBV11-3 and TRBJ2-1, the full variable domain is EAGVVQSPRYKIIEKKQPVAFWCNPISGHNTLYWYLQNLGQGPELLIRYENEEAVDDSQLPKDRFSAERLKGVDSTLKIQPAELGDSAVYLCASSLKSETKQFFGPGTRLTVL.

V gene TRBV11-1 combines with J gene TRBJ2-7, with unresolved D. Trimming shortened V by 5 bases and J by 4 bases, and 9 bases separated the two germline ends. The V gene's germline CDR1 is SGHAT and CDR2 FQDESV (reference sequence). The length of the CDR3 is 12 residues. The CDR3 DNA sequence: TGTGCCAGCAGCCCCCGCCAGTACGAGCAGTACTTC. It translates to CASSPRQYEQYF.

The J gene is TRBJ2-1, the V gene TRBV28; TRBD2 matches 7 bases. CDR1 is MDHEN and CDR2 is SYDVKM in the germline V gene. The CDR3 spans 15 residues. V lost 9 bases to trimming and J lost 0 bases; unmatched junction nucleotides: 8. The CDR3 reads CASRTSASSYNEQFF. For the CDR3, the DNA is TGTGCCAGTCGTACTAGCGCGAGCTCCTACAATGAGCAGTTCTTC.

V gene TRBV7-2 combines with J gene TRBJ2-4; 7 positions match TRBD1. CDR1 and CDR2 (germline): SGHTA, FQGNSA. The CDR3 totals 15 residues. The V segment lost 1 base and the J segment 8 bases; nucleotides outside the gene matches: 8. The CDR3 region has the DNA TGTGCCAGCAGCTTAGTTGGCGACAGGGATCACATTCAGTACTTC. Protein: CASSLVGDRDHIQYF.

The chain has TRBV11-2 and TRBJ1-1; D may be TRBD1 (5 bases). Germline loops: CDR1 SGHAT, CDR2 FQNNGV. The V end was cut by 0 bases, the J end by 3 bases, with 8 bases between. The CDR3 sequence is 14 residues long. CDR3 bases: TGTGCCAGCAGCTTAGATCCGGGGGACACTGAAGCTTTCTTT. This translates into CASSLDPGDTEAFF.

The rearrangement joins TRBV2 to TRBJ2-1; 10 nucleotides align to TRBD2. Germline CDR1 and CDR2: SNHLY and FYNNEI. V lost 6 bases to trimming and J lost 6 bases; unmatched junction nucleotides: 5. The CDR3 sequence is 14 residues long. This CDR3 reads CASRRTSGSNEQFF. For the CDR3, the DNA is TGTGCCAGCAGGAGGACTAGCGGATCCAATGAGCAGTTCTTC.

The chain links TRBV4-1 to TRBJ1-6; 8 bases line up with TRBD1. Germline CDR1 reads MGHRA; CDR2 reads YSYEKL. CDR3 length equals 15 residues. Trimming took 0 bases from V and 8 from J; bases not matched to a gene: 3. The CDR3: CASSQDRGQDSPLHF. CDR3 in DNA: TGCGCCAGCAGCCAAGATCGGGGACAGGATTCACCCCTCCACTTT.

The CDR3 DNA reads TGCAGCGTTTCCGGGACAGGGAATACCGGGGAGCTGTTTTTT. The encoded protein is CSVSGTGNTGELFF. V gene TRBV29-1 combines with J gene TRBJ2-2, with 9 nucleotides matching TRBD1. The V gene end was trimmed by 5 bases and the J gene end by 5 bases; junction bases not matched to a gene: 6. The CDR3 length is 14 residues. CDR1 and CDR2 from the germline V gene are SQVTM and ANQGSEA.

This chain uses TRBV28 with TRBJ1-1; D not resolved. The V gene lost 10 bases and the J gene lost 0 bases, with 9 bases spanning the gap. The germline gives CDR1 MDHEN, CDR2 SYDVKM. CDR3 size: 12 residues. The CDR3 DNA reads TGTGCCACCGGACTCCTGAACACTGAAGCTTTCTTT. This sequence encodes CATGLLNTEAFF.